Below, 18 T cell receptor beta chains from the same sample are listed, as sequenced in a study of T cell responses to AZD1222 COVID-19 vaccine. Method: immunoSEQ multiplex PCR; TCRdb's copy keeps in-frame clones and lacks some. The table shows around 140,000 clones, with about nine tenths occurring only once. This specimen consisted of peripheral blood, obtained on day 0 of AZD1222 vaccination. Receptors were obtained from an adult in good health.

This clone is medium-sized by share. The V and J genes are TRBV19 and TRBJ2-7; D ambiguous. The CDR3 runs to 12 residues. V was shortened by 4 bases and J by 3 bases, with 7 bases between the two germline ends. Germline assignment: CDR1 LNHDA and CDR2 SQIVND (reference sequence). CDR3 sequence: CASSRGYYEQYF. The CDR3 nucleotides read TGTGCCAGTAGTAGAGGATACTACGAGCAGTACTTC.

The genes are TRBV28 and TRBJ1-5, with 7 bases that match TRBD1. V lost 3 bases to trimming and J lost 5 bases; unmatched junction nucleotides: 16. Germline lookup yields CDR1 MDHEN and CDR2 SYDVKM. The CDR3 length is 18 residues. In DNA form, the CDR3 reads TGTGCCAGCAGTTTTTCCCTAGGGCAGGGGGTAAGAGATCAGCCCCAGCATTTT. It is translated as CASSFSLGQGVRDQPQHF.

V usage is TRBV5-1 and J usage is TRBJ1-3, with D perhaps matching TRBD1 (6 bases). The CDR3 contains 14 residues. The V end was cut by 8 bases, the J end by 8 bases, with 20 bases between. Per the germline V gene, CDR1 is SGHRS and CDR2 is YFSETQ. The CDR3 DNA sequence: TGCGCCAGTCAAGATCGGGGGGCTGCGGACACCATATATTTT. Translation gives CASQDRGAADTIYF.

This clone was seen a single time. V is TRBV6-5 and J is TRBJ2-1; D not certain. Trimming removed 0 bases at V and 4 bases at J, with 10 bases between. The CDR3 covers 15 residues. Germline V gene sequence: CDR1 MNHEY, CDR2 SVGAGI. In DNA form, the CDR3 reads TGTGCCAGCAGTTACTCCCCGACTCATTACAATGAGCAGTTCTTC. This encodes CASSYSPTHYNEQFF.

The chain joins TRBV5-1 to TRBJ1-4; TRBD1 is a possible D gene (5 bases). This CDR3 spans 15 amino acids. The V end was cut by 0 bases, the J end by 2 bases, with 8 bases between. Germline lookup yields CDR1 SGHRS and CDR2 YFSETQ. In DNA, the CDR3 is TGCGCCAGCAGCTTGGCGAGGGGTACTAATGAAAAACTGTTTTTT. Amino acid sequence: CASSLARGTNEKLFF.

About this clone: A junction end diverges from the germline sequence, so it may reflect a read error. The chain links TRBV4-3 to TRBJ1-2; weak D call: TRBD1 (6 bases). The CDR3 sequence is 13 residues long. In germline, CDR1 is LGHNA, CDR2 YSLEER. The DNA of the CDR3 is TGCGCCAGCAGCCAAGACAGGGGATTAGCCCCCCTCTTC. The encoded protein is CASSQDRGLAPLF.

This clone appeared a single time. V and J are TRBV11-2 and TRBJ1-2; the match to TRBD1 covers 10 bases. There are 15 residues in the CDR3. CDR1 SGHAT and CDR2 FQNNGV come from the germline V gene. Trimming removed 0 bases from V and 5 bases from J; junction bases left unmatched: 3. CDR3 nucleotide sequence: TGTGCCAGCAGCTTAGAGCCGGGACAGGGGTATGGCTACACCTTC. Translated, it gives CASSLEPGQGYGYTF.

Only a few counts were recorded for this clone. The chain uses TRBV28 and TRBJ1-1; no clear D. From germline, CDR1 is MDHEN and CDR2 SYDVKM. The length of the CDR3 is 14 residues. Trimming pared 5 bases from V and 4 bases from J, leaving 14 bases between. The CDR3 DNA reads TGTGCCAGCAGTCTAGACGGGATGATCACTGAAGCTTTCTTT. Protein: CASSLDGMITEAFF.

V and J are TRBV7-9 and TRBJ1-4; 7 bases line up with TRBD1. The germline gives CDR1 SEHNR, CDR2 FQNEAQ (reference sequence). The CDR3 runs to 15 residues. Trimming took 7 bases from V and 4 from J; bases not matched to a gene: 9. As DNA, the CDR3 is TGTGCCAGCACCCAGGGGGAGGGAAATAATGAAAAACTGTTTTTT. Protein product: CASTQGEGNNEKLFF.

The chain is built from TRBV10-1 and TRBJ1-4, with D perhaps TRBD1 (5 bases). Germline CDR1 WNHNN, CDR2 SYGVQD (reference sequence). Trimming pared 5 bases from V and 7 bases from J, leaving 14 bases between. The CDR3 totals 14 residues. The CDR3: CASSRDVGSEKLFF. CDR3 sequence (DNA): TGCGCCAGCAGTAGGGACGTCGGAAGTGAAAAACTGTTTTTT.

The chain is built from TRBV28 and TRBJ2-2, with D possibly TRBD2 on 7 matching bases. V dropped 8 bases and J dropped 3 bases, with 16 bases sitting between them. Germline V CDR1 and CDR2: MDHEN, SYDVKM. The CDR3 sequence is 15 residues long. The CDR3: CASRGAVFDTGELFF. The CDR3 nucleotides are TGTGCCAGCCGGGGGGCCGTCTTTGACACCGGGGAGCTGTTTTTT.

The genes are TRBV19 and TRBJ1-3; D possibly corresponds to TRBD1 (5 bases). The CDR3 has 16 residues. Germline V gene lookup returns CDR1 LNHDA and CDR2 SQIVND (reference sequence). The V and J ends lost 7 bases and 0 bases respectively, with 16 bases between them. The CDR3 loop is CASISSGRRSGNTIYF. In DNA form, the CDR3 reads TGTGCCAGTATAAGTTCAGGGCGCCGCTCTGGAAACACCATATATTTT.

The V gene is TRBV15, the J gene TRBJ2-1; 9 bases map to TRBD2. The CDR3 covers 15 residues. Per germline, CDR1 LNHNV and CDR2 YYDKDF (reference sequence). V trimming: 4 bases; J trimming: 9 bases; junction bases outside the gene matches: 10. The DNA for the CDR3 is TGTGCCACCAGCATAAATTACGGGACTAGCCGTGAGCAGTTCTTC. Translated, it gives CATSINYGTSREQFF.

This rearrangement joins TRBV6-6 to TRBJ1-4; D is ambiguous. Per the germline V gene, CDR1 is MNHNY and CDR2 is SVGAGI (reference sequence). This CDR3 has 15 amino acids. V was pared by 6 bases and J by 5 bases, with 16 bases between. This chain's CDR3 is CASRSGPMLNEKLFF. Here the CDR3 DNA reads TGTGCCAGCAGATCCGGACCCATGTTAAATGAAAAACTGTTTTTT.

The V and J genes are TRBV5-4 and TRBJ2-3, with D tentatively TRBD1 or TRBD2 (5 bases each). This CDR3 spans 15 amino acids. The V end was cut by 1 base, the J end by 0 bases, with 9 bases between. CDR1 and CDR2 from the germline V gene are SGHNT and YYREEE (reference sequence). The CDR3 DNA reads TGTGCCAGCAGCTTGCCAGGGACGAGCACAGATACGCAGTATTTT. It yields the protein CASSLPGTSTDTQYF.

V and J are TRBV5-1 and TRBJ2-1; 7 bases align to TRBD2. Looked up from germline, CDR1 is SGHRS and CDR2 is YFSETQ. CDR3 size: 14 residues. V dropped 0 bases and J dropped 9; count of bases not matched to a gene: 6. The CDR3 loop reads CASSLGDYLVEQFF. Written as DNA, the CDR3 is TGCGCCAGCAGCTTGGGGGACTACCTGGTTGAGCAGTTCTTC.

This chain joins TRBV6-5 and TRBJ2-7; TRBD2 might be the D (6 bases). CDR3 length equals 13 residues. Looked up from germline, CDR1 is MNHEY and CDR2 is SVGAGI. Trimming removed 2 bases from V and 6 bases from J, with 11 bases in between. In DNA, the CDR3 is TGTGCCAGCAGTTACAGGCAGGGAGGCGAGCAGTACTTC. It specifies CASSYRQGGEQYF.

J is TRBJ2-1 and V is TRBV19, with a possible D match to TRBD2 (6 bases). The germline V and J ends were trimmed by 3 bases and 6 bases, with 12 bases remaining between them. CDR1 and CDR2 from the germline V gene are LNHDA and SQIVND (reference sequence). The CDR3 is made up of 14 amino acids. CDR3 protein: CASSIGTGSNEQFF. The CDR3 DNA reads as TGTGCCAGTAGTATCGGGACTGGCAGCAATGAGCAGTTCTTC.